This T cell receptor (beta chain) was recorded in a study of T-cell memory formation after mild COVID-19. Study information: TCR clusters showed largely donor specificity. Study-wide findings and caveats: Clones contracting across day 15 to 85 had a balanced CD4/CD8 profile; later expanding clones leaned CD4+. A subset of responding clones appeared in pre-infection memory, suggesting cross-reactive memory joined.

As for this clonotype: Its antigen is currently unknown.

CDR1 and CDR2 from the germline V gene are MNHEY and SVGAGI. Trimming removed 5 bases from V and 8 bases from J; junction bases left unmatched: 15. This CDR3 is built from 17 residues. cDNA libraries for TCR alpha and TCR beta, carrying sample barcodes and UMIs, came from 5'RACE with constant-segment primers. TCRdb re-derived calls from the 5' RACE reads in MiXCR, one entry per CDR3 protein. The sample holds roughly 260,000 distinct CDR3 sequences; 15% to 20% are singletons and the top ten take 3.5%. V usage is TRBV6-5 and J usage is TRBJ1-4; 9 bases map to TRBD1. Specimen: PBMCs or a T cell subset sorted from them (not recorded which). This TCR derives from a man younger than 35 who had mild COVID-19 (a few samples of this study predate the infection). Cell type and time point are not known. The CDR3 region is CASSPGQGTGHGEKLFF. CDR3 DNA sequence: TGTGCCAGCAGTCCCGGACAGGGGACGGGGCATGGGGAAAAACTGTTTTTT.